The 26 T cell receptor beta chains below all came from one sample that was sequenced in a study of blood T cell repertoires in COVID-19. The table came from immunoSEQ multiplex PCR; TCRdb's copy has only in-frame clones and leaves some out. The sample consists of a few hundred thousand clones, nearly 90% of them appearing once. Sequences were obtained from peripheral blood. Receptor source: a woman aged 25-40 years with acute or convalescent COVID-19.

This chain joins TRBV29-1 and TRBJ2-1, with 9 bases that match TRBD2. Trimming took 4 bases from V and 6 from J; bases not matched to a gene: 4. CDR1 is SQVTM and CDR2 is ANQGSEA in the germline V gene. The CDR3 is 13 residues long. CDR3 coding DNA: TGCAGCGTTGGGCGGGAGGGAAGCAATGAGCAGTTCTTC. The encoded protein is CSVGREGSNEQFF.

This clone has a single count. In DNA, the CDR3 is TGTGCCAGCAGCCAGGGGACTAGCGGGATCTCCATCGCCTACGAGCAGTACTTC. This sequence encodes CASSQGTSGISIAYEQYF. The chain combines TRBV4-2 with TRBJ2-7, with 13 bases identical to TRBD2. Losses at the gene ends were 3 bases for V and 2 bases for J; bases not matched to a gene: 10. The CDR3 has 18 amino acids. CDR1 and CDR2 (germline): LGHNA, YNFKEQ.

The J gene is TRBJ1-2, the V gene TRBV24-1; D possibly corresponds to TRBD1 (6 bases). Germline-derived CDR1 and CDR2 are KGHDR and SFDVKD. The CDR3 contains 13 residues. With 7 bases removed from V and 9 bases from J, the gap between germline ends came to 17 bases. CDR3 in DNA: TGTGCCACCAGCGACACAGGGTCTAGGAGCTACACCTTC. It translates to CATSDTGSRSYTF.

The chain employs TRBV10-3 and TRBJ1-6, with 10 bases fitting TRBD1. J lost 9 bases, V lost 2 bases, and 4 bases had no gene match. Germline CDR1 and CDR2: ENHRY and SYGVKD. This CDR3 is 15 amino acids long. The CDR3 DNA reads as TGTGCCATCAGTGAGGGGACAGGGGTCGGTTCACCCCTCCACTTT. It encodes CAISEGTGVGSPLHF.

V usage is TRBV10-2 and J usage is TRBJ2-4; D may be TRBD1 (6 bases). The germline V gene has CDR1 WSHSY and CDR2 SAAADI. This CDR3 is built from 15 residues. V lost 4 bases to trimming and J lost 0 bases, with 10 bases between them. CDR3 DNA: TGCGCCAGCAGTGCCACAGGGATAGCCAAAAACATTCAGTACTTC. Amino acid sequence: CASSATGIAKNIQYF.

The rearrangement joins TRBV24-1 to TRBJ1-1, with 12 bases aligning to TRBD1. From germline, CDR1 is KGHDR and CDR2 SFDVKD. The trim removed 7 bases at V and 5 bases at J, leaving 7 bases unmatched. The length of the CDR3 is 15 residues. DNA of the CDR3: TGTGCCACCAGGGGGACAGGGGGCATGGAGACTGAAGCTTTCTTT. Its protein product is CATRGTGGMETEAFF.

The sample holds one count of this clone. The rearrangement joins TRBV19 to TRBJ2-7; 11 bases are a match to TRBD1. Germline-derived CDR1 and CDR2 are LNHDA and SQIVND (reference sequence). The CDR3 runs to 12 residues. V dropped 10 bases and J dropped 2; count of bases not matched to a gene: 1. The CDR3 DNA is TGTGCCACGGGACAGGGGGCCTACGAGCAGTACTTC. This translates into CATGQGAYEQYF. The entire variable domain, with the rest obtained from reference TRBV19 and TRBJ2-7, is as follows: DGGITQSPKYLFRKEGQNVTLSCEQNLNHDAMYWYRQDPGQGLRLIYYSQIVNDFQKGDIAEGYSVSREKKESFPLTVTSAQKNPTAFYLCATGQGAYEQYFGPGTRLTVT.

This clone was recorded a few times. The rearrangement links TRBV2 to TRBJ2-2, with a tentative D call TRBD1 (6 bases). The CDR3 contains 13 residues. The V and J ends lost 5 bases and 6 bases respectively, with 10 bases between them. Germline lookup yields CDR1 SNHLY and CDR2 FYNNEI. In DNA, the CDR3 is TGTGCCAGCAGTCTCACAGGGTCCGGGGAGCTGTTTTTT. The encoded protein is CASSLTGSGELFF.

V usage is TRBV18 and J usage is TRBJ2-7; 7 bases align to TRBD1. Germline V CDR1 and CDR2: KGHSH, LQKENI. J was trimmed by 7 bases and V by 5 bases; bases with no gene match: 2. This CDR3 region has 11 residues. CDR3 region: CASSSTGEQYF. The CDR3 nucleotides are TGTGCCAGCTCATCGACAGGGGAGCAGTACTTC. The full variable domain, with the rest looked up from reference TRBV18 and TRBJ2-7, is NAGVMQNPRHLVRRRGQEARLRCSPMKGHSHVYWYRQLPEEGLKFMVYLQKENIIDESGMPKERFSAEFPKEGPSILRIQQVVRGDSAAYFCASSSTGEQYFGPGTRLTVT.

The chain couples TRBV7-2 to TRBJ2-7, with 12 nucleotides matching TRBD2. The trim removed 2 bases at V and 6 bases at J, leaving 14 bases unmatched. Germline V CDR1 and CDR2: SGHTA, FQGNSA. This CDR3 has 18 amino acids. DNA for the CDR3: TGTGCCAGCAGCTTAAAGGCTAGCGGGAGGGCAAGTTCCACCGAGCAGTACTTC. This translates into CASSLKASGRASSTEQYF.

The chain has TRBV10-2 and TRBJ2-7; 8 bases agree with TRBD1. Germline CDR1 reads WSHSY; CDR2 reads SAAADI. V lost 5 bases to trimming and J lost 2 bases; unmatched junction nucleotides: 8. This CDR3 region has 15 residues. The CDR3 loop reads CASSPDRGLAYEQYF. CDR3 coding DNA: TGCGCCAGCAGTCCAGACAGGGGTCTCGCCTACGAGCAGTACTTC.

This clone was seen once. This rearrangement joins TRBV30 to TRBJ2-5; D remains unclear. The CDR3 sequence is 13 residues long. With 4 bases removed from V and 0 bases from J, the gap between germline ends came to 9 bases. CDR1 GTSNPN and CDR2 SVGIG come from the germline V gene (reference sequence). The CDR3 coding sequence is TGTGCCTGGACGGGTCGGTACCAAGAGACCCAGTACTTC. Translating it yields CAWTGRYQETQYF.

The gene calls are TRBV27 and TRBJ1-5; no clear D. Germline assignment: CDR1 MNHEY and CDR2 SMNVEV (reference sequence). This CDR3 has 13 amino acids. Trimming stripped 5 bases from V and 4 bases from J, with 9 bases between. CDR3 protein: CASSAILNQPQHF. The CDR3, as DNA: TGTGCCAGCAGTGCCATACTAAATCAGCCCCAGCATTTT.

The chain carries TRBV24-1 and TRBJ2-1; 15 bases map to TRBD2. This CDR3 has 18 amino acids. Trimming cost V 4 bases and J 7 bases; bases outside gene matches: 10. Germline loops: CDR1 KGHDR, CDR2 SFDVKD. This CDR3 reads CATSDPGLAGGPKNEQFF. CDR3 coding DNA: TGTGCCACCAGTGACCCCGGACTAGCGGGAGGGCCAAAGAATGAGCAGTTCTTC.

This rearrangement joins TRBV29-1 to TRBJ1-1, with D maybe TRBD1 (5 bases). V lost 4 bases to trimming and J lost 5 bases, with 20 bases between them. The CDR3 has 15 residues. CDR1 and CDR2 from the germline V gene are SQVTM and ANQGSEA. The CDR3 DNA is TGCAGCGTTGTCCCGGCCGACAGTTTAGTGACTGAAGCTTTCTTT. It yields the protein CSVVPADSLVTEAFF.

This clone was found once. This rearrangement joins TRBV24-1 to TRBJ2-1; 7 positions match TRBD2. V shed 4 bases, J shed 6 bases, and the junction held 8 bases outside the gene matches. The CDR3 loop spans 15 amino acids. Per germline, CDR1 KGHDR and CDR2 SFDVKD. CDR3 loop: CATSEWGGSPNEQFF. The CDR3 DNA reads TGTGCCACCAGTGAATGGGGCGGGAGTCCCAATGAGCAGTTCTTC.

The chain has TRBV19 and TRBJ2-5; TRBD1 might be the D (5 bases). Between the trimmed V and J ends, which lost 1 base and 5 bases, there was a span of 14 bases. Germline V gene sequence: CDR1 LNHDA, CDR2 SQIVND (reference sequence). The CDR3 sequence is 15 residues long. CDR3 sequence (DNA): TGTGCCAGTAGTATAGGGGGAACAGGTCACGAGACCCAGTACTTC. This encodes CASSIGGTGHETQYF.

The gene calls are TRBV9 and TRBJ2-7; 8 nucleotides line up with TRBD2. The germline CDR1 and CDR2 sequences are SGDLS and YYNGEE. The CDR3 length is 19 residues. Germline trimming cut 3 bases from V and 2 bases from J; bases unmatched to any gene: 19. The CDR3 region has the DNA TGTGCCAGCAGCGGACCTAATTCTCTAGCGGGTACAGTACCCTACGAGCAGTACTTC. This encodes CASSGPNSLAGTVPYEQYF.

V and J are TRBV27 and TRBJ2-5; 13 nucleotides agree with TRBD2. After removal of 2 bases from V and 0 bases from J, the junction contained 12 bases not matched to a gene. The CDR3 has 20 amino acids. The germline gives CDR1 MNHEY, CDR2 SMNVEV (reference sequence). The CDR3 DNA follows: TGTGCCAGCAGTTTAAGGGGACTAGCGGGACGGAGGGCGTACCAAGAGACCCAGTACTTC. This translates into CASSLRGLAGRRAYQETQYF.

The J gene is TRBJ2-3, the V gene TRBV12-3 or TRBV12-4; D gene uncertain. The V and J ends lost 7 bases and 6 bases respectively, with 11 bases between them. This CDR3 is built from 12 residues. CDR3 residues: CASMGRRDTQYF. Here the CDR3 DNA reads TGTGCCAGCATGGGCCGACGGGATACGCAGTATTTT.

CDR3 amino acids: CASSSVRTSGVASTDTQYF. In nucleotides, the CDR3 is TGTGCCAGCAGCTCGGTTCGGACTAGCGGGGTTGCTAGCACAGATACGCAGTATTTT. The rearrangement joins TRBV2 to TRBJ2-3; 12 bases are shared with TRBD2. The J segment lost 0 bases and the V segment lost 6 bases, leaving 13 bases of the junction unmatched. The CDR3 has 19 amino acids. The germline V gene encodes CDR1 SNHLY and CDR2 FYNNEI.

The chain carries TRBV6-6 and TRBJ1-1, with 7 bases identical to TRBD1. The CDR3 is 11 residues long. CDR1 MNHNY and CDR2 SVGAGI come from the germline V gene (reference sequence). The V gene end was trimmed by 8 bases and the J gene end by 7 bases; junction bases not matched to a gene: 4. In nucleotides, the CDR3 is TGTGCCAGCCTCCGGGACAGTGAAGCTTTCTTT. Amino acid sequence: CASLRDSEAFF.

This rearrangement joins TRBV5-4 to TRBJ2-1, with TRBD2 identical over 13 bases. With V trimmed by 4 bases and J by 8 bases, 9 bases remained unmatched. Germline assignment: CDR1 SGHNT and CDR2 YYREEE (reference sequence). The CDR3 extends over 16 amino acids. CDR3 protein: CASSPGLAGDLHEQFF. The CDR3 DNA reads TGTGCCAGCAGCCCAGGACTAGCGGGAGATTTACATGAGCAGTTCTTC. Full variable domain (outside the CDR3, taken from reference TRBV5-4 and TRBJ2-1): ETGVTQSPTHLIKTRGQQVTLRCSSQSGHNTVSWYQQALGQGPQFIFQYYREEENGRGNFPPRFSGLQFPNYSSELNVNALELDDSALYLCASSPGLAGDLHEQFFGPGTRLTVL.

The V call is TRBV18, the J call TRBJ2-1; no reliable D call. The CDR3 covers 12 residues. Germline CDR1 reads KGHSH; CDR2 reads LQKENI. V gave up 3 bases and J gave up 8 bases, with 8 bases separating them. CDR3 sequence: CASSPPADEQFF. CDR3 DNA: TGTGCCAGCTCACCGCCCGCGGATGAGCAGTTCTTC.

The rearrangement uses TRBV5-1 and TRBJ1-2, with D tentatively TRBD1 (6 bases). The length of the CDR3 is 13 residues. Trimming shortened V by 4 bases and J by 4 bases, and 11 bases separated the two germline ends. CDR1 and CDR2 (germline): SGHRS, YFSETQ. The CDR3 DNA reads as TGCGCCAGCAGCGCTGGACAGTCCTATGGCTACACCTTC. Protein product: CASSAGQSYGYTF.

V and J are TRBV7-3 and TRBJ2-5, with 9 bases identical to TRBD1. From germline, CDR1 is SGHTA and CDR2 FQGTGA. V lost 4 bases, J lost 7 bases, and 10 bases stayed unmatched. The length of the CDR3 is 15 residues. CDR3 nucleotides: TGTGCCAGCAGCTCCTCCGGGACAGGGTCGGGGACCCAGTACTTC. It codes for CASSSSGTGSGTQYF.